The 16 T cell receptor beta chains below all came from one sample that was sequenced in a study of blood T cell repertoires in COVID-19. Here immunoSEQ multiplex PCR was the method, and the copy in TCRdb shows in-frame clones only, minus some. The sample includes about 57,000 clones, roughly 78% of them seen just once. Sequences were obtained from peripheral blood. Receptors originate from a woman older than 75 with acute or convalescent COVID-19.

The J gene is TRBJ2-7, the V gene TRBV27, with D possibly being TRBD2 (5 bases). V lost 3 bases, J lost 2 bases, and 17 bases lay in between. Germline assignment: CDR1 MNHEY and CDR2 SMNVEV (reference sequence). The CDR3 has 16 residues. The CDR3 loop is CASSFRRVTSPYEQYF. The CDR3 nucleotides read TGTGCCAGCAGTTTCCGGCGGGTCACAAGCCCCTACGAGCAGTACTTC.

This sequence joins TRBV27 and TRBJ1-6; tentatively, D is TRBD1 (5 bases). Germline V gene data show CDR1 as MNHEY and CDR2 as SMNVEV (reference sequence). Trimming shortened V by 1 base and J by 8 bases, and 18 bases separated the two germline ends. The CDR3 extends over 17 amino acids. DNA for the CDR3: TGTGCCAGCAGTTTATTTGTCGGCGACAGTTCCTATTCACCCCTCCACTTT. Protein sequence: CASSLFVGDSSYSPLHF.

The rearrangement links TRBV20-1 to TRBJ2-3; 9 nucleotides align to TRBD2. The trim removed 3 bases at V and 0 bases at J, leaving 4 bases unmatched. CDR1 and CDR2 (germline): DFQATT, SNEGSKA (reference sequence). The CDR3 has 15 amino acids. The CDR3 bases are TGCAGTGCTAGTAGCGGGAGATCTAGCACAGATACGCAGTATTTT. The encoded protein is CSASSGRSSTDTQYF.

This chain connects TRBV7-2 to TRBJ2-3; 7 nucleotides line up with TRBD2. The CDR3 is 13 residues long. The germline V gene has CDR1 SGHTA and CDR2 FQGNSA. Germline trimming cut 8 bases from V and 6 bases from J; bases unmatched to any gene: 8. The CDR3 is CASAPGGYDTQYF. The CDR3 bases are TGTGCCAGCGCCCCGGGGGGATACGATACGCAGTATTTT.

The chain uses TRBV5-4 and TRBJ2-3; TRBD1 agrees at 8 bases. Germline loops: CDR1 SGHNT, CDR2 YYREEE (reference sequence). This CDR3 has 15 amino acids. Unmatched junction bases numbered 6, after V lost 2 bases and J lost 4 bases. DNA for the CDR3: TGTGCCAGCAGCTTCCCGGACAGGGCCCCAGATACGCAGTATTTT. It yields the protein CASSFPDRAPDTQYF. Looking up the rest from reference TRBV5-4 and TRBJ2-3 gives the full variable domain: ETGVTQSPTHLIKTRGQQVTLRCSSQSGHNTVSWYQQALGQGPQFIFQYYREEENGRGNFPPRFSGLQFPNYSSELNVNALELDDSALYLCASSFPDRAPDTQYFGPGTRLTVL.

This rearrangement joins TRBV5-4 to TRBJ2-2; the match to TRBD1 covers 9 bases. Germline CDR1 is SGHNT and CDR2 is YYREEE (reference sequence). V trimming: 1 base; J trimming: 7 bases; junction bases outside the gene matches: 8. This CDR3 has 16 amino acids. This CDR3 is CASSLLVTGGVGELFF. DNA of the CDR3: TGTGCCAGCAGCTTGCTGGTCACAGGGGGCGTCGGGGAGCTGTTTTTT.

The CDR3 reads CASSLLGRTQSNTEAFF. The CDR3, as DNA: TGTGCCAGCAGTTTATTAGGTCGGACACAAAGCAACACTGAAGCTTTCTTT. The V call is TRBV27, the J call TRBJ1-1; TRBD1 is a possible D gene (5 bases). The V gene lost 1 base and the J gene lost 2 bases, with 17 bases spanning the gap. The germline CDR1 and CDR2 sequences are MNHEY and SMNVEV (reference sequence). CDR3 length equals 17 residues.

This clone was observed a single time. The V call is TRBV19, the J call TRBJ2-2; 7 bases map to TRBD2. J gave up 2 bases and V 3 bases, and 9 bases lay outside the gene matches. In germline, CDR1 is LNHDA, CDR2 SQIVND (reference sequence). The CDR3 extends over 17 amino acids. This CDR3 is CASSIQTRGGNTGELFF. The DNA for the CDR3 is TGTGCCAGTAGTATCCAGACTCGCGGGGGTAACACCGGGGAGCTGTTTTTT.

V is TRBV28 and J is TRBJ1-2; a weak D match, TRBD1 (5 bases). This CDR3 region has 15 residues. Germline CDR1 is MDHEN and CDR2 is SYDVKM. V was shortened by 5 bases and J by 6 bases, with 19 bases between the two germline ends. CDR3 residues: CASSTASSGGDGYTF. The CDR3 nucleotides read TGTGCCAGCAGTACCGCATCGTCGGGGGGTGATGGCTACACCTTC.

The chain is built from TRBV27 and TRBJ2-3, with D unresolved. V gave up 3 bases and J gave up 2 bases, with 15 bases separating them. The V gene's germline CDR1 is MNHEY and CDR2 SMNVEV (reference sequence). This CDR3 region has 16 residues. CDR3 DNA: TGTGCCAGCAGTTTTTCCGTAACCACATCCACAGATACGCAGTATTTT. Protein sequence: CASSFSVTTSTDTQYF.

The chain uses TRBV4-2 and TRBJ2-7; 8 bases fit TRBD2. Germline CDR1 reads LGHNA; CDR2 reads YNFKEQ. CDR3 length: 16 residues. Trimming at V came to 0 bases and at J to 5 bases, leaving 9 bases not matched to a gene. CDR3 sequence: CASSQDTQRGPHEQYF. The CDR3 DNA sequence: TGTGCCAGCAGCCAAGATACCCAGCGGGGGCCCCACGAGCAGTACTTC.

V usage is TRBV7-9 and J usage is TRBJ1-3; TRBD1 matches at 8 bases. This CDR3 comprises 14 residues. The J segment lost 2 bases and the V segment lost 6 bases, leaving 3 bases of the junction unmatched. The germline V gene encodes CDR1 SEHNR and CDR2 FQNEAQ (reference sequence). CDR3 loop: CASRQGGTGNTIYF. CDR3 coding DNA: TGTGCCAGCAGACAGGGGGGGACTGGAAACACCATATATTTT. Together with reference TRBV7-9 and TRBJ1-3, the CDR3 gives the full variable domain: DTGVSQNPRHKITKRGQNVTFRCDPISEHNRLYWYRQTLGQGPEFLTYFQNEAQLEKSRLLSDRFSAERPKGSFSTLEIQRTEQGDSAMYLCASRQGGTGNTIYFGEGSWLTVV.

The chain recombines TRBV28 with TRBJ1-1; D ambiguous. CDR3 length: 13 amino acids. Looked up from germline, CDR1 is MDHEN and CDR2 is SYDVKM. V was trimmed by 6 bases and J by 5 bases, leaving 13 bases between them. CDR3 loop: CASRLRRETEAFF. The CDR3 nucleotides read TGTGCCAGCAGACTGCGACGGGAGACTGAAGCTTTCTTT. The variable domain in full, with the rest retrieved from reference TRBV28 and TRBJ1-1, is DVKVTQSSRYLVKRTGEKVFLECVQDMDHENMFWYRQDPGLGLRLIYFSYDVKMKEKGDIPEGYSVSREKKERFSLILESASTNQTSMYLCASRLRRETEAFFGQGTRLTVV.

This clone was seen a single time. The chain recombines TRBV11-2 with TRBJ1-6; no reliable D call. Looked up from germline, CDR1 is SGHAT and CDR2 is FQNNGV. This CDR3 comprises 16 residues. V lost 0 bases, J lost 0 bases, and 6 bases lay in between. The CDR3 is CASSLDRLSYNSPLHF. The CDR3 bases are TGTGCCAGCAGCTTAGACAGGCTCTCCTATAATTCACCCCTCCACTTT.

CDR3 DNA sequence: TGCGCCAGCAGTGAGGGGACAGGCGAAACTTTCTTT. This codes for CASSEGTGETFF. The gene calls are TRBV10-2 and TRBJ1-1, with 8 bases that match TRBD1. This CDR3 contains 12 residues. V lost 2 bases and J lost 12; bases outside the gene matches: 5. The germline CDR1 and CDR2 sequences are WSHSY and SAAADI.

The chain carries TRBV9 and TRBJ2-1; the match to TRBD2 covers 11 bases. CDR3 length equals 15 residues. V gave up 0 bases and J gave up 7 bases; unmatched junction bases: 3. Germline V gene data show CDR1 as SGDLS and CDR2 as YYNGEE. The CDR3, as DNA: TGTGCCAGCAGCGTAGGACTAGCGGGAAGAAATGAGCAGTTCTTC. Its protein product is CASSVGLAGRNEQFF.